The 5 T cell receptor beta chains presented below share a single source sample, sequenced in a study of spatial heterogeneity in lung cancer. The antigens of these receptors remain unknown. The time point was: sample taken at primary tumor resection. Via MiXCR, TCRdb re-called the 5' RACE reads, giving one row per CDR3 protein. Here the sample spans 13,000 or so distinct CDR3 sequences, 4.5% to 7% being singletons. Broader study findings: Tracking of tumor mutation counts was seen in expanded intratumoral alpha and beta TCR counts.

Sequencing was performed on lung tumor tissue, taken at surgery. The source of these receptors is a female donor with early-stage non-small cell lung cancer.

This clonotype was detected many times. The size of this beta chain means little, since it is a stray read in a library made for alpha chains. The chain joins TRBV28 to TRBJ2-7; 8 nucleotides line up with TRBD1. Per the germline V gene, CDR1 is MDHEN and CDR2 is SYDVKM. This CDR3 contains 15 residues. V dropped 6 bases and J dropped 2; count of bases not matched to a gene: 9. CDR3 protein: CASRQGTGFTYEQYF. CDR3 in DNA: TGTGCCAGCAGACAGGGGACAGGCTTTACCTACGAGCAGTACTTC.

This clonotype was seen at least ten times. In a library made to pick up alpha chains, this beta chain is a stray read with a size that means little. The rearrangement joins TRBV12-3 or TRBV12-4 to TRBJ1-1; 7 bases line up with TRBD1. V lost 6 bases and J lost 4; bases outside the gene matches: 14. The CDR3 consists of 16 residues. The CDR3 loop reads CASRDLGQERSTEAFF. The CDR3 DNA reads as TGTGCCAGCAGAGACCTCGGACAGGAGAGGTCCACTGAAGCTTTCTTT.

In its sample, this clonotype was seen many times. This beta chain turned up in a library designed for alpha chains; as an off-target read, its abundance says little. The rearrangement links TRBV7-2 to TRBJ2-1; TRBD1 agrees at 9 bases. V lost 5 bases, J lost 4 bases, and 12 bases stayed unmatched. Per germline, CDR1 SGHTA and CDR2 FQGNSA. The length of the CDR3 is 17 residues. This chain's CDR3 is CASSHPNGTGRYNEQFF. The CDR3 DNA follows: TGTGCCAGCAGCCATCCCAACGGGACAGGGAGATACAATGAGCAGTTCTTC.

This clonotype was picked up many times. This beta chain is a stray sequence in a library constructed for alpha chains; its clone size is not meaningful. The CDR3 nucleotides are TGTGCCACCAGCAGAGGGGGGGCGACTAATGAAAAACTGTTTTTT. This codes for CATSRGGATNEKLFF. The chain combines TRBV15 with TRBJ1-4, with D tentatively TRBD1 (6 bases). The V end lost 1 base, the J end lost 2 bases, and 8 bases lay between the germline ends. CDR1 LNHNV and CDR2 YYDKDF come from the germline V gene (reference sequence). This CDR3 is built from 15 residues.

Within the sample, this clonotype is medium-sized (0.01 to 0.1%). In a library made to pick up alpha chains, this beta chain is a stray read with a size that means little. V gene TRBV9 combines with J gene TRBJ1-6, with a possible D match to TRBD1 (6 bases). The CDR3 spans 14 residues. V was pared by 3 bases and J by 6 bases, with 10 bases between. CDR1 is SGDLS and CDR2 is YYNGEE in the germline V gene. As DNA, the CDR3 is TGTGCCAGCAGCGGAACAGGGAGTAATTCACCCCTCCACTTT. Translating it yields CASSGTGSNSPLHF.